One T cell receptor beta chain is described in this entry. Its antigen is still unknown. This sample stems from a study of cytomegalovirus exposure and HLA in healthy donors. Regarding the study as a whole: Under in vitro conditions, three CMV-associated chains were confirmed as specific for CMV antigens. Common viral pathogens were later found to be apparently linked to several of the most significant clusters. At a 0.05 false discovery rate, a later analysis found over 15,000 TCR beta sequences to be associated with HLA alleles.

Germline trimming cut 0 bases from V and 2 bases from J; bases unmatched to any gene: 2. Germline V CDR1 and CDR2: MGHRA, YSYEKL. CDR3 size: 16 residues. In the PCR, 60 Vbeta and 13 Jbeta primers were used. Measured with immunoSEQ multiplex PCR; TCRdb has only the in-frame clones, and not every one. This table holds 65,000 to 75,000 clones, about 65% found once. The receptor's source is a woman aged 25 to 39 in good health and CMV-seronegative. Sequencing was carried out using PBMCs. The chain couples TRBV4-1 to TRBJ2-3, with TRBD2 matching over 10 bases. CDR3 DNA: TGCGCCAGCAGCCAAGACGGACTAGCGGTCACAGATACGCAGTATTTT. Amino acid sequence: CASSQDGLAVTDTQYF.